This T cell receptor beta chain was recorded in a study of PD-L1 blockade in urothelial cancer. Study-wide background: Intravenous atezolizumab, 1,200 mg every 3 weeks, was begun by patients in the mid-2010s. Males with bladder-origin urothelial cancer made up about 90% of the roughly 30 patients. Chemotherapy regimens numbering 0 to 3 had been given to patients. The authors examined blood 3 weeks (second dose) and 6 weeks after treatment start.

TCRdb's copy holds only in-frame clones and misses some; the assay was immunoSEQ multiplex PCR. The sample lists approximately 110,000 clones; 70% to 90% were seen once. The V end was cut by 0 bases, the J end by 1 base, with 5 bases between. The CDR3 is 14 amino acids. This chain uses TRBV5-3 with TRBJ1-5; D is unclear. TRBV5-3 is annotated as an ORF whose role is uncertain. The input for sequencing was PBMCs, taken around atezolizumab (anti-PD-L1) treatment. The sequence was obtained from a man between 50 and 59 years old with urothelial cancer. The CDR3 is CARSLGQSNQPQHF. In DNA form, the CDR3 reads TGTGCCAGAAGCTTGGGGCAGAGCAATCAGCCCCAGCATTTT.